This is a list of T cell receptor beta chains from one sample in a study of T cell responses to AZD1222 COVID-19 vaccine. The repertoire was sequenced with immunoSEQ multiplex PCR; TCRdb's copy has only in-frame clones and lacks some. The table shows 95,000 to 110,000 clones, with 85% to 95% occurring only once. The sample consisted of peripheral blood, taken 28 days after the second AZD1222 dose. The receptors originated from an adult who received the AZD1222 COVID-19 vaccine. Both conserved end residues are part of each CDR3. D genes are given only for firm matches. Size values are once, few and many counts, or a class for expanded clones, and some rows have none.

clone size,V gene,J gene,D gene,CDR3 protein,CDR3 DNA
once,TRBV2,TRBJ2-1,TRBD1,CASHGTGGYEQFF,TGTGCCAGCCACGGGACAGGGGGTTATGAGCAGTTCTTC
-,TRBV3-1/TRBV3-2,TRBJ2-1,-,CASSHWQYYNEQFF,TGTGCCAGCAGCCATTGGCAGTACTACAATGAGCAGTTCTTC
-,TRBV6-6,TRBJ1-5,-,CASSYSRTAGQPQHF,TGTGCCAGCAGTTACTCTCGGACGGCTGGTCAGCCCCAGCATTTT
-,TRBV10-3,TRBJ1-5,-,CAIFVSRCVRGLTRYSNQPQHF,TGTGCCATCTTTGTCTCTAGGTGCGTCAGGGGCCTTACCCGATATAGCAATCAGCCCCAGCATTTT
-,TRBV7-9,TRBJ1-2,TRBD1,CASSSARRGNYGYTF,TGTGCCAGCAGCTCTGCCCGCAGGGGGAACTATGGCTACACCTTC
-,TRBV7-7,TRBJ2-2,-,CASSLNRNTGELFF,TGTGCCAGCAGCTTAAACAGGAACACCGGGGAGCTGTTTTTT
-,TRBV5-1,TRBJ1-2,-,CASSSGSYGYTF,TGCGCCAGCAGCTCAGGGTCCTATGGCTACACCTTC
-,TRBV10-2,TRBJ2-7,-,CASSDPSNSLTYEQYF,TGCGCCAGCAGTGATCCCTCGAACAGCTTGACCTACGAGCAGTACTTC
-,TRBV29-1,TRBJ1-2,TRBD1,CSVEVQGMVGGYTF,TGCAGCGTTGAAGTACAGGGGATGGTGGGTGGCTACACCTTC
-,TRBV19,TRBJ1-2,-,CASRLESHTLYGYTF,TGTGCCAGTAGGCTCGAGAGCCATACCCTATATGGCTACACCTTC
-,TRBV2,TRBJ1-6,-,CASSPDSGNSPLHF,TGTGCCAGCAGTCCAGACAGCGGAAATTCACCCCTCCACTTT
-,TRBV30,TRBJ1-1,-,CACARPEAFF,TGTGCCTGCGCACGGCCTGAAGCTTTCTTT
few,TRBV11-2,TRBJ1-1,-,CASSLSPDGPFF,TGTGCCAGCAGCTTAAGCCCGGATGGGCCTTTCTTT
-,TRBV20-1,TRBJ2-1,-,CSARTYNEQFF,TGCAGTGCTAGGACCTACAATGAGCAGTTCTTC
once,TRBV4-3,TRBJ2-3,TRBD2,CASSQGLAGNTDTQYF,TGCGCCAGCAGCCAAGGCCTAGCGGGAAACACAGATACGCAGTATTTT
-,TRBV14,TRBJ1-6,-,CASSQEELGRDRYNSPLHF,TGTGCCAGCAGCCAAGAAGAGCTGGGGAGGGACCGCTATAATTCACCCCTCCACTTT
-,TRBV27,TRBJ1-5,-,CASSFRGGQPQHF,TGTGCCAGCAGTTTCAGAGGGGGTCAGCCCCAGCATTTT
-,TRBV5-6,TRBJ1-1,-,CASSTQGIGGHVAFF,TGTGCCAGCAGCACACAGGGTATCGGGGGTCATGTGGCTTTCTTT
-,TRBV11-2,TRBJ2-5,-,CASSLSQGTQETQYF,TGTGCCAGCAGCTTATCACAAGGGACACAAGAGACCCAGTACTTC
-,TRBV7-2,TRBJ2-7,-,CASSLGPYYEQYF,TGTGCCAGCAGCCTTGGACCCTACTACGAGCAGTACTTC
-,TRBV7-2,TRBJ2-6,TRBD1,CASSSSGQGAPGANVLTF,TGTGCCAGCAGCTCCTCGGGACAGGGGGCGCCTGGGGCCAACGTCCTGACTTTC
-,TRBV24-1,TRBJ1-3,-,CATSRGPTSGNTIYF,TGTGCCACCAGTCGGGGACCGACCTCTGGAAACACCATATATTTT
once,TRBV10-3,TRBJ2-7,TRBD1,CAIKGQGDYEQYF,TGTGCCATCAAGGGACAGGGAGACTACGAGCAGTACTTC
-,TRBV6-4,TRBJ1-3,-,CASSDRTARNTIYF,TGTGCCAGCAGTGACCGGACGGCCAGGAACACCATATATTTT
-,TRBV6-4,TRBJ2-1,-,CASSDFGVGEQFF,TGTGCCAGCAGTGATTTCGGCGTCGGTGAGCAGTTCTTC
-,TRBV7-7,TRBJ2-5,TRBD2,CASSGLAGPQETQYF,TGTGCTAGCAGCGGACTAGCGGGACCTCAAGAGACCCAGTACTTC
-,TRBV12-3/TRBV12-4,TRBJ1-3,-,CASSGGNTIYF,TGTGCCAGCAGCGGAGGTAACACCATATATTTT
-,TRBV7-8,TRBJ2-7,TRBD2,CASSLGSGLAGYEQYF,TGTGCCAGCAGCTTAGGCTCGGGACTAGCGGGCTACGAGCAGTACTTC
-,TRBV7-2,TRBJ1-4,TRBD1,CASSTPGGRGEKLFF,TGTGCCAGCAGTACACCAGGGGGCAGAGGTGAAAAACTGTTTTTT
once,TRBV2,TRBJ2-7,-,CASRERGWDYF,TGTGCCAGCAGGGAGAGGGGGTGGGATTACTTC
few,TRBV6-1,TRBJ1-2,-,CASSEGPEDYGYTF,TGTGCCAGCAGTGAAGGACCGGAGGACTATGGCTACACCTTC
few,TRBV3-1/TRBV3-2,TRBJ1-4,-,CASSQGPTGEKLFF,TGTGCCAGCAGCCAAGGACCTACGGGGGAAAAACTGTTTTTT
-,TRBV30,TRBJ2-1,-,CAWSGGGASSYNEQFF,TGTGCCTGGAGTGGAGGGGGGGCCAGCTCCTACAATGAGCAGTTCTTC
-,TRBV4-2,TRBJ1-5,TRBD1,CASSPLDRANQPQHF,TGTGCCAGCAGCCCTTTAGACAGGGCCAATCAGCCCCAGCATTTT
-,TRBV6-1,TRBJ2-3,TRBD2,CASSERLAGDTDTQYF,TGTGCCAGCAGTGAGCGACTAGCGGGGGACACAGATACGCAGTATTTT
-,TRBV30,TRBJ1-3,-,CAWSTTGHESTIYF,TGTGCCTGGAGTACGACGGGGCATGAGTCCACCATATATTTT
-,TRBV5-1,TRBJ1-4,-,CASRNAATNEKLFF,TGCGCCAGCAGGAATGCCGCAACTAATGAAAAACTGTTTTTT
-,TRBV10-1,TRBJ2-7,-,CASSERPGDEQYF,TGCGCCAGCAGTGAGAGACCGGGAGACGAGCAGTACTTC
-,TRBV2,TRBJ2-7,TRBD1,CASSVQGVSYEQYF,TGTGCCAGCAGTGTTCAGGGGGTCTCCTACGAGCAGTACTTC
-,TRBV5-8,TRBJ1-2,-,CASSRTGATYGYTF,TGTGCCAGCAGCCGGACGGGGGCAACCTATGGCTACACCTTC
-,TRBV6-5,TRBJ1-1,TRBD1,CASLSGTGDQIGAFF,TGTGCCAGCCTCTCCGGGACAGGGGACCAAATTGGAGCTTTCTTT
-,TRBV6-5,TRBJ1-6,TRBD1,CASSYWTGNSPLHF,TGTGCCAGCAGTTACTGGACAGGGAATTCACCCCTCCACTTT
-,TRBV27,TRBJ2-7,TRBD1,CASSRGQASSYEQYF,TGTGCCAGCAGTAGAGGACAGGCTAGCTCCTACGAGCAGTACTTC
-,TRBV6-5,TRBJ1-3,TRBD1,CASSSDRGGNTIYF,TGTGCCAGCAGTTCTGACAGGGGAGGAAACACCATATATTTT
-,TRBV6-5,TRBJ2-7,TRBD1,CASSYSGQGASYEQYF,TGTGCCAGCAGTTACTCGGGACAGGGGGCTTCCTACGAGCAGTACTTC
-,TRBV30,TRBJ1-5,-,CAWSGGQAIAGNQPQHF,TGTGCCTGGAGTGGGGGGCAGGCGATAGCGGGCAATCAGCCCCAGCATTTT
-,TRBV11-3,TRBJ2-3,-,CASSLGGTRTDTQYF,TGTGCCAGCAGCTTAGGAGGGACTCGCACAGATACGCAGTATTTT
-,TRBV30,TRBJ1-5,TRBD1,CAWSEGPGGYSNQPQHF,TGTGCCTGGAGTGAAGGGCCAGGGGGCTATAGCAATCAGCCCCAGCATTTT
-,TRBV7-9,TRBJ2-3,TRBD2,CASSLAGGRAGDTQYF,TGTGCCAGCAGCTTAGCGGGCGGGAGGGCCGGAGATACGCAGTATTTT
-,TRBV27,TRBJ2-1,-,CASSPGQHYNEQFF,TGTGCCAGCAGTCCGGGACAACATTACAATGAGCAGTTCTTC
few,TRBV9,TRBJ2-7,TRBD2,CASSVESAGVREQYF,TGTGCCAGCAGCGTAGAGTCGGCGGGAGTGAGGGAGCAGTACTTC
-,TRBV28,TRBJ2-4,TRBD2,CASSPQRGGLGAKNIQYF,TGTGCCAGCAGCCCACAGCGGGGGGGCCTCGGAGCCAAAAACATTCAGTACTTC
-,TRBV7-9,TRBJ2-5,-,CASSLRDAGLEETQYF,TGTGCCAGCAGCTTAAGAGACGCGGGGTTGGAAGAGACCCAGTACTTC
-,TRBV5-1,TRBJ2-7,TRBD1,CASSVDRAYEQYF,TGCGCCAGCAGCGTGGACAGGGCCTACGAGCAGTACTTC
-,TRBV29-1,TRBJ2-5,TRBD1,CSVCWTGGAKTQYF,TGCAGCGTTTGCTGGACAGGGGGCGCGAAGACCCAGTACTTC
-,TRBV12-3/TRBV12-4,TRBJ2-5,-,CASSSKETQYF,TGTGCCAGCAGTTCAAAAGAGACCCAGTACTTC
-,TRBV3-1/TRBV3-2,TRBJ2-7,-,CASSFLFSGEQYF,TGTGCCAGCAGCTTCCTCTTCTCGGGTGAGCAGTACTTC
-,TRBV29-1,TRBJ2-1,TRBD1,CSVRGDSVHNEQFF,TGCAGCGTTCGAGGGGACAGCGTGCACAATGAGCAGTTCTTC